Below are 15 T cell receptor beta chains sequenced from a single sample in a study of blood T cell repertoires in COVID-19. Assay: immunoSEQ multiplex PCR; the TCRdb copy retains only in-frame clones and omits some. The sample has 150,000 to 200,000 clones; 76% are singletons. The sample was peripheral blood. These receptors all stem from a woman aged 50 to 60 with active or convalescent COVID-19.

V usage is TRBV4-2 and J usage is TRBJ1-2, with a weak D call TRBD1 (5 bases). Germline V gene lookup returns CDR1 LGHNA and CDR2 YNFKEQ. V shed 0 bases and J shed 7 bases, with 9 bases lying between them. The CDR3 length is 13 residues. The CDR3 is CASSQDRQSGYTF. The CDR3 DNA reads as TGTGCCAGCAGCCAAGACCGACAGAGTGGCTACACCTTC.

The chain uses TRBV6-5 and TRBJ2-2; perhaps TRBD1 as D (6 bases). Germline CDR1 reads MNHEY; CDR2 reads SVGAGI. V shed 5 bases and J shed 3 bases, with 13 bases lying between them. The CDR3 spans 15 residues. In DNA, the CDR3 is TGTGCCAGCAGTCCCCCGGGACATGACACCGGGGAGCTGTTTTTT. This translates into CASSPPGHDTGELFF.

This rearrangement joins TRBV9 to TRBJ2-1, with a weak D call TRBD2 (6 bases). This CDR3 comprises 15 residues. Germline CDR1 is SGDLS and CDR2 is YYNGEE. Trimming removed 2 bases from V and 5 bases from J, with 14 bases in between. The CDR3 region is CASSVTGGNHNEQFF. CDR3 in DNA: TGTGCCAGCAGCGTGACCGGCGGGAACCACAATGAGCAGTTCTTC.

This sequence joins TRBV2 and TRBJ1-5, with D perhaps matching TRBD1 (5 bases). The germline V and J ends were trimmed by 3 bases and 3 bases, with 9 bases remaining between them. CDR3 length equals 14 residues. The V gene's germline CDR1 is SNHLY and CDR2 FYNNEI. The CDR3 DNA sequence: TGTGCCAGCAGTGAGGACATAGTCAATCAGCCCCAGCATTTT. It is translated as CASSEDIVNQPQHF.

V gene TRBV6-4 combines with J gene TRBJ1-6; D ambiguous. V was trimmed by 5 bases and J by 6 bases, leaving 8 bases between them. The germline gives CDR1 MRHNA, CDR2 SNTAGT. The CDR3 spans 13 residues. The CDR3 spells CASSRSFNSPLHF. Written as DNA, the CDR3 is TGTGCCAGCAGTCGGAGTTTTAATTCACCCCTCCACTTT.

This clone was detected only a few times. This sequence joins TRBV3-1 (or the pseudogene TRBV3-2) and TRBJ1-2; 11 positions match TRBD1. The CDR3 spans 15 residues. Germline values: CDR1 LGHDT, CDR2 YNNKEL (reference sequence). V lost 0 bases and J lost 8; bases outside the gene matches: 5. CDR3 sequence: CASSQDGTGGRGYTF. The CDR3 DNA sequence: TGTGCCAGCAGCCAAGATGGGACAGGGGGAAGGGGCTACACCTTC.

This clone has only a few counts. This chain uses TRBV28 with TRBJ1-2; the D is unclear. The V gene's germline CDR1 is MDHEN and CDR2 SYDVKM. V was clipped by 2 bases and J by 1 base, with 5 bases between them. The CDR3 spans 13 residues. CDR3: CASSLGFNYGYTF. The CDR3, as DNA: TGTGCCAGCAGTTTAGGCTTTAACTATGGCTACACCTTC.

The V and J genes are TRBV6-4 and TRBJ1-2; weak D call: TRBD1 (6 bases). The CDR3 is 14 residues long. V was shortened by 4 bases and J by 4 bases, with 13 bases between the two germline ends. Germline V CDR1 and CDR2: MRHNA, SNTAGT. The CDR3 loop reads CASSATGTSYGYTF. The CDR3 bases are TGTGCCAGCAGTGCGACCGGGACAAGCTATGGCTACACCTTC.

This clone showed up just once. V is TRBV27 and J is TRBJ2-3, with 9 bases lining up with TRBD2. Germline trimming cut 3 bases from V and 7 bases from J; bases unmatched to any gene: 8. The CDR3 sequence is 15 residues long. From germline, CDR1 is MNHEY and CDR2 SMNVEV (reference sequence). The CDR3 reads CASSFQVAGANTQYF. The CDR3 bases are TGTGCCAGCAGTTTTCAGGTAGCGGGAGCTAATACGCAGTATTTT.

The DNA for the CDR3 is TGTGCCATCAGTGAGGCGGGGGGAGAGACCCAGTACTTC. It yields the protein CAISEAGGETQYF. The J gene is TRBJ2-5, the V gene TRBV10-3, with 8 bases that match TRBD2. The J segment lost 4 bases and the V segment lost 2 bases, leaving 0 bases of the junction unmatched. The length of the CDR3 is 13 residues. Germline CDR1 is ENHRY and CDR2 is SYGVKD.

The V call is TRBV18, the J call TRBJ1-2, with D uncertain. Deletions cut 5 bases from V and 8 bases from J, with 21 bases between. The CDR3 covers 15 residues. In germline, CDR1 is KGHSH, CDR2 LQKENI. This chain's CDR3 is CASSTRKDGVEGYTF. The CDR3 nucleotides are TGTGCCAGCTCAACCCGGAAGGACGGGGTCGAAGGCTACACCTTC. Combining the CDR3 with reference TRBV18 and TRBJ1-2 gives the whole variable domain NAGVMQNPRHLVRRRGQEARLRCSPMKGHSHVYWYRQLPEEGLKFMVYLQKENIIDESGMPKERFSAEFPKEGPSILRIQQVVRGDSAAYFCASSTRKDGVEGYTFGSGTRLTVV.

This clone was observed once. The chain carries TRBV7-2 and TRBJ1-2, with no clear D. Germline V gene lookup returns CDR1 SGHTA and CDR2 FQGNSA. Trimming removed 5 bases from V and 4 bases from J, with 17 bases in between. This CDR3 is 15 amino acids long. The CDR3 loop reads CASSPPTRISYGYTF. The CDR3 DNA reads TGTGCCAGCAGCCCCCCGACGAGGATATCCTATGGCTACACCTTC.

This clone was found once. DNA for the CDR3: TGTGCCAGCAGCTCTAAACCCGGGACAGGGGGCCGAAATGAGCAGTTCTTC. It is translated as CASSSKPGTGGRNEQFF. The V call is TRBV7-3, the J call TRBJ2-1; TRBD1 matches 12 bases. J lost 7 bases, V lost 4 bases, and 11 bases had no gene match. CDR3 length: 17 residues. Germline V lookup: CDR1 SGHTA, CDR2 FQGTGA.

The V call is TRBV28, the J call TRBJ2-7, with D perhaps TRBD1 (6 bases). The CDR3 runs to 14 residues. Germline loops: CDR1 MDHEN, CDR2 SYDVKM. Trimming shortened V by 2 bases and J by 6 bases, and 14 bases separated the two germline ends. CDR3 loop: CASSLGGGYREQYF. The CDR3 nucleotides read TGTGCCAGCAGTTTAGGGGGCGGGTACCGCGAGCAGTACTTC. Variable domain in full (rest from reference TRBV28 and TRBJ2-7): DVKVTQSSRYLVKRTGEKVFLECVQDMDHENMFWYRQDPGLGLRLIYFSYDVKMKEKGDIPEGYSVSREKKERFSLILESASTNQTSMYLCASSLGGGYREQYFGPGTRLTVT.

In its sample, this clone was seen a few times. The V call is TRBV28, the J call TRBJ2-4, with TRBD2 identical over 10 bases. This CDR3 is built from 18 residues. After removal of 1 base from V and 0 bases from J, the junction contained 6 bases not matched to a gene. The germline V gene has CDR1 MDHEN and CDR2 SYDVKM. The CDR3 nucleotides read TGTGCCAGCAGTTTATCTAGCGGGAGACCTGAAGCCAAAAACATTCAGTACTTC. Its protein product is CASSLSSGRPEAKNIQYF.